The entry below describes one T cell receptor beta chain. The data were obtained in a study of molecular identifiers for immune sequencing clone quantification. Looking at the study overall: Five aliquots were made in replicates from the RNA of around 20,000 or 100,000 naive CD8 cells, and four were sequenced.

The germline V gene encodes CDR1 MGHRA and CDR2 YSYEKL. The CDR3 length is 16 residues. V lost 1 base and J 0 bases, leaving 12 bases between the germline ends. TCRdb called the PCR reads again in MiXCR, with one record for every CDR3 protein. The table shows more than 550,000 distinct CDR3 sequences, with around 25% occurring only once. Sorting was used to obtain naive CD8 T cells (CD8+CD4-CCR7+CD45RA+). The V and J genes are TRBV4-1 and TRBJ1-1, with D possibly matching TRBD1 (5 bases). This clonotype was obtained from a human donor in good health. Some libraries in this study had Jurkat cell RNA spiked in. Sequencing was done on a sample of naive CD8+ T cells from blood, with Jurkat cell RNA spiked in. The sample's subset: FACS-sorted CD8+CD4-CCR7+CD45RA+ naive T cells. Here the CDR3 reads CASSQGIGAMNTEAFF. Here the CDR3 DNA reads TGCGCCAGCAGCCAAGGAATAGGGGCCATGAACACTGAAGCTTTCTTT.